This T cell receptor (beta chain) appears in the sequencing data of a study of T cells expressing NK-cell markers. The wider study: Sorted CD3+CD56+NKG2C+, CD3+CD56+NKG2C- and CD3+CD56-NKG2C+ T cells provided the TCR beta repertoires. General study results and limits: The contribution of dominant NKG2C+ clonotypes to CD8+ T cells in five to seven donors was about 1.0-7.0%. Once again these clonotypes came out on top in the CD3+CD56-NKG2C+ fraction of a few donors.

CDR3 length: 16 residues. The germline CDR1 and CDR2 sequences are SGHAT and FQNNGV. As to this clonotype: Its antigen is currently unknown.

TCRdb reprocessed the 5' RACE reads and stores each CDR3 protein as one record, lacking DNA. This specimen shows some 190,000 distinct CDR3 sequences; the ten leading clones hold about 19%. The sequence derives from a man aged 18 to 70 in good health. This sequence joins TRBV11-2 and TRBJ2-1; the TCRdb D gene call, TRBD2, has no DNA to confirm it. Sequencing was carried out using blood T cells: a sorted CD56 or NKG2C T cell subset, CD4+ or CD8+ T cells, or bulk PBMC T cells (not recorded which). The CDR3 reads CASSRPLEGSYNEQFF.